This section outlines one T cell receptor (beta chain) sequence together with its context. Some clones are missing from TCRdb's copy, which holds only in-frame ones; the method was immunoSEQ multiplex PCR. The top ten hold roughly 6% of the sample, which has roughly 75,000 clones, about 86% seen once. This sample is drawn from a study of OX40 agonist ivuxolimab in advanced cancers. Across the whole study: Patients' therapy was ivuxolimab, an antibody that acts as an agonist of OX40 (CD134). The study reported partial responses in three patients: one hepatocellular carcinoma, two cutaneous melanoma.

Per germline, CDR1 SGHRS and CDR2 YFSETQ. Trimming took 7 bases from V and 1 from J, leaving 3 bases between them. The CDR3 extends over 11 amino acids. Individuals having autoimmune disease history or systemic immunosuppression were not enrolled. The sample consisted of CD4+ or CD8+ T cells sorted from blood, taken in a trial of the OX40 agonist ivuxolimab. The sequence was obtained from an adult with an advanced solid tumor such as melanoma, head and neck, liver or kidney cancer. The V and J genes are TRBV5-1 and TRBJ2-1, with D uncertain. For the CDR3, the DNA is TGCGCCAGCGGATCCTACAATGAGCAGTTCTTC. Protein product: CASGSYNEQFF.